Detailed here is one TCR beta chain. Its antigen target is currently unknown. No much larger clone exists at a distance of one base, and base qualities are not known. The library was obtained by PCR. This sample was sequenced with an Illumina HiSeq 2500. Molecular barcoding was employed in the preparation of TCR libraries, with unique molecular identifiers being used to normalize TCRbeta repertoire quantification. Through fastp at Q25 and MiXCR, TCRdb rebuilt clones from the public reads, retaining in-frame beta chains. Each record represents a unique CDR3 protein, reported with the most common genes and DNA among its rows. The sample table shows about 580,000 distinct CDR3 sequences, and 25% to 30% are seen once. Of the sample, around a third is held by the ten largest clones. This sample was taken from a study of T-cell reconstitution after alpha-beta-depleted transplantation in children (dated by TCRdb to 2016 to 2017). Notes on the research overall: Using TCR repertoire profiling, the study followed T-cell immune reconstitution in a quantitative way in children after TCRalphabeta/CD19-depleted allogeneic hematopoietic cell transplantation. Paper-wide results and their limitations: In some patients, the high TCRbeta diversity seen at day 60 was put down to recipient T cells and intrathymic progenitors that had survived conditioning. Hyperexpanded clone frequencies declined over subsequent months; after one year, T-cell counts and TCRbeta diversity were mostly attributed to newly produced T cells. Apparently early alphabetaT-cell count recovery about two months after transplant reportedly relied on only several hundred rapidly expanded clones derived from non-depleted graft cells.

V and J lose 1 base and 6 bases, and a span of 12 bases separates them. From the cysteine up to the phenylalanine, the CDR3 has a length of 14 residues. Of all the DNA, just the CDR3 is kept, 42 bases in frame from base 1. The sample's treatment or condition label, in plain terms: allogeneic hematopoietic cell transplantation with graft depleted of TCRalphabeta T cells and CD19 B cells. The children who served as transplant recipients had been given grafts of TCRalphabeta/CD19-depleted allogeneic hematopoietic cells. Rearrangement joined TRBV12-3 or TRBV12-4 to TRBJ1-1; no D gene is confidently identified. This material consisted of PBMCs, taken before TCRalphabeta/CD19-depleted stem cell transplant. The clonotype originates from a boy under three years old with Wiskott-Aldrich syndrome, due to receive a stem cell transplant. DNA sequence: TGTGCCAGCAGTTTAGGCCTACCCCGGGCTGAAGCTTTCTTT. This sequence encodes CASSLGLPRAEAFF.